The 15 T cell receptor beta chains below all came from one sample that was sequenced in a study of Ad26.COV2.S vaccination and SARS-CoV-2 variants (dated by TCRdb to the early 2020s). The library was made by the immunoSEQ multiplex PCR assay. TCRdb took this table from immuneACCESS and kept in-frame rearrangements with V and J called. Such tables lack part of the clones; where checked against another copy, unresolved V genes explain under half of the gap, and the rest is unexplained. The sample table contains 300,000 to 350,000 clones; only one count was recorded for around 89% of them. Jointly, the top ten make up 5% of the sample. The label giving this sample's treatment or condition can be read as: roughly 20 received Ad26.COV2.S at low or high dose, single or two shots; roughly five received placebo; per-sample allocation not given. For vaccine and placebo recipients, the sequenced repertoires came from samples collected on day 63 after the first injection.

The material sequenced was peripheral blood, taken in a trial of Ad26.COV2.S vaccine versus placebo. The receptor source for this set is a person aged 18 to 65 who received the Ad26.COV2.S COVID-19 vaccine or a placebo.

The chain has TRBV7-9 and TRBJ1-2, with 9 bases identical to TRBD1. Trimming cost V 4 bases and J 4 bases; bases outside gene matches: 4. The CDR3 is 14 residues long. Germline V gene data show CDR1 as SEHNR and CDR2 as FQNEAQ (reference sequence). In DNA, the CDR3 is TGTGCCAGCAGCTCATTGACAGGGGGCTATGGCTACACCTTC. Its protein product is CASSSLTGGYGYTF.

The chain uses TRBV19 and TRBJ2-2, with 7 positions matching TRBD1. Trimming at V came to 7 bases and at J to 0 bases, leaving 2 bases not matched to a gene. Looked up from germline, CDR1 is LNHDA and CDR2 is SQIVND (reference sequence). The CDR3 totals 14 residues. CDR3 bases: TGTGCCAGTAAAGGGACAGCGAACACCGGGGAGCTGTTTTTT. It is translated as CASKGTANTGELFF.

The chain employs TRBV10-1 and TRBJ2-1; 13 bases are shared with TRBD2. CDR3 length equals 15 residues. Germline V gene lookup returns CDR1 WNHNN and CDR2 SYGVQD (reference sequence). J was trimmed by 6 bases and V by 6 bases; bases with no gene match: 5. CDR3 region: CASSKTSGRFNEQFF. The CDR3 nucleotides are TGCGCCAGCAGCAAGACTAGCGGGAGGTTCAATGAGCAGTTCTTC.

V and J are TRBV27 and TRBJ1-5, with a tentative D call TRBD1 (5 bases). Trimming pared 6 bases from V and 0 bases from J, leaving 15 bases between. This CDR3 region has 16 residues. Germline lookup yields CDR1 MNHEY and CDR2 SMNVEV (reference sequence). The CDR3 here is CASRLQGALSNQPQHF. CDR3 in DNA: TGTGCCAGCAGGCTTCAGGGCGCCCTTAGCAATCAGCCCCAGCATTTT.

The J gene is TRBJ1-2, the V gene TRBV18, with 7 nucleotides matching TRBD1. Germline V gene data show CDR1 as KGHSH and CDR2 as LQKENI. V gave up 4 bases and J gave up 5 bases; unmatched junction bases: 7. The CDR3 spans 14 residues. CDR3 DNA: TGTGCCAGCTCACGTTCCGGGACAGAGTATGGCTACACCTTC. Translated: CASSRSGTEYGYTF.

The V and J genes are TRBV27 and TRBJ1-1; possibly TRBD1 for D (5 bases). The CDR3 consists of 13 residues. V shed 2 bases and J shed 6 bases, with 10 bases lying between them. Germline CDR1 and CDR2: MNHEY and SMNVEV (reference sequence). The CDR3 DNA sequence: TGTGCCAGCAGTTTAATAGGGGCCTCTGAAGCTTTCTTT. Amino acids: CASSLIGASEAFF.

The rearrangement joins TRBV5-1 to TRBJ1-2; D call uncertain. The CDR3 runs to 13 residues. V was trimmed by 5 bases and J by 4 bases, leaving 12 bases between them. Germline assignment: CDR1 SGHRS and CDR2 YFSETQ. For the CDR3, the DNA is TGCGCCAGCAGTCCCTCAGAGCCCTATGGCTACACCTTC. Protein sequence: CASSPSEPYGYTF.

The chain recombines TRBV5-4 with TRBJ1-1; D is unclear. V was trimmed by 5 bases and J by 1 base, leaving 12 bases between them. The CDR3 is 14 residues long. Germline assignment: CDR1 SGHNT and CDR2 YYREEE (reference sequence). This CDR3 is CASRPGVSNTEAFF. The CDR3, as DNA: TGTGCCAGCAGGCCTGGGGTTTCGAACACTGAAGCTTTCTTT.

The chain recombines TRBV2 with TRBJ2-2; 8 bases line up with TRBD1. CDR3 length: 13 amino acids. V shed 10 bases and J 7 bases; nucleotides not matched to a gene: 8. From germline, CDR1 is SNHLY and CDR2 FYNNEI. CDR3 protein: CAILRTGIGELFF. The CDR3 DNA follows: TGTGCCATTCTAAGGACAGGGATCGGGGAGCTGTTTTTT.

V is TRBV27 and J is TRBJ2-3; tentative D call: TRBD2 (5 bases). The CDR3 totals 15 residues. V lost 0 bases and J lost 0, with 7 bases in between. Germline CDR1 and CDR2: MNHEY and SMNVEV (reference sequence). CDR3 in DNA: TGTGCCAGCAGTTTATCCTGGACTAGCACAGATACGCAGTATTTT. Translating gives CASSLSWTSTDTQYF.

This clone was counted once. This sequence joins TRBV9 and TRBJ2-5; D is unresolved. The CDR3 extends over 13 amino acids. Germline V gene data show CDR1 as SGDLS and CDR2 as YYNGEE. Between the trimmed V and J ends, which lost 2 bases and 8 bases, there was a span of 13 bases. Here the CDR3 DNA reads TGTGCCAGCAGCGTCTTTGCTGGAGATACCCAGTACTTC. Translated, it gives CASSVFAGDTQYF.

J is TRBJ2-7 and V is TRBV7-9; D is ambiguous. Germline V CDR1 and CDR2: SEHNR, FQNEAQ (reference sequence). The CDR3 length is 15 residues. Trimming took off 0 bases at V and 2 bases at J, with 11 bases between the two ends. CDR3: CASSLAGSQAYEQYF. CDR3 DNA: TGTGCCAGCAGCTTAGCTGGATCACAAGCCTACGAGCAGTACTTC.

This clone was recorded at least ten times. This chain connects TRBV6-5 to TRBJ1-3, with D possibly TRBD1 on 6 matching bases. The CDR3 has 15 amino acids. Germline values: CDR1 MNHEY, CDR2 SVGAGI. V lost 6 bases and J lost 3, with 15 bases in between. The CDR3 DNA reads TGTGCCAGCAGGAGCCAACAGGGAGATGGAAACACCATATATTTT. It codes for CASRSQQGDGNTIYF.

The chain links TRBV9 to TRBJ1-2; weak D call: TRBD1 (6 bases). Germline V CDR1 and CDR2: SGDLS, YYNGEE. The CDR3 contains 15 residues. Trimming left V 0 bases short and J 8 bases short, with 17 bases between. The CDR3 region is CASSVDPGTTWGYTF. The DNA for the CDR3 is TGTGCCAGCAGCGTAGATCCAGGGACAACGTGGGGCTACACCTTC.

V gene TRBV6-4 combines with J gene TRBJ1-1; a weak D match, TRBD1 (6 bases). The CDR3 loop spans 14 amino acids. CDR1 and CDR2 (germline): MRHNA, SNTAGT. V gave up 5 bases and J gave up 4 bases, with 14 bases separating them. The chain's CDR3 is CASSPTGFGTEAFF. CDR3 nucleotide sequence: TGTGCCAGCAGTCCCACAGGGTTCGGCACTGAAGCTTTCTTT.